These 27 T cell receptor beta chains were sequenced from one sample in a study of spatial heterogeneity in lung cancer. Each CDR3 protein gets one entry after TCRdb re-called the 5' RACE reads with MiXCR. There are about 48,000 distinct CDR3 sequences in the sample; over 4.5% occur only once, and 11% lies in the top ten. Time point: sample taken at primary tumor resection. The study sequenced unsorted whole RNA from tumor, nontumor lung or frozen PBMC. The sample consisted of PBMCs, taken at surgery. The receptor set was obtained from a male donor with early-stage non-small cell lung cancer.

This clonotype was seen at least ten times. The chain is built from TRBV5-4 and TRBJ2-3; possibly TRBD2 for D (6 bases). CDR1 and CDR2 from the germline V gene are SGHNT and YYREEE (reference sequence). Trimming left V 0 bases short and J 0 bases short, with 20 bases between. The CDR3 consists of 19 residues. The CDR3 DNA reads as TGTGCCAGCAGCTTGGCCATCGGTGCATTGGGGGGTAGCACAGATACGCAGTATTTT. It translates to CASSLAIGALGGSTDTQYF.

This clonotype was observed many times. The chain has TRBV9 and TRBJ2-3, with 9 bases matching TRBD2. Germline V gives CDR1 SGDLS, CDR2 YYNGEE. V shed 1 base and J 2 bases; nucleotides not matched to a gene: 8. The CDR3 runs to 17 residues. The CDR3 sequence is CASSVRASGAYTDTQYF. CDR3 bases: TGTGCCAGCAGCGTAAGGGCTAGCGGGGCTTACACAGATACGCAGTATTTT.

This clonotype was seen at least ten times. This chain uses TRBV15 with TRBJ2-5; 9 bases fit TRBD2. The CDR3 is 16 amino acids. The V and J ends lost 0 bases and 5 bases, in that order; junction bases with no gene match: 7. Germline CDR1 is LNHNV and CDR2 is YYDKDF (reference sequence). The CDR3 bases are TGTGCCACCAGCAGAGAATTAGCGGGAGCTGTTGAGACCCAGTACTTC. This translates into CATSRELAGAVETQYF. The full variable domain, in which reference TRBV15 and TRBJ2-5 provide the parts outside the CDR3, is DAMVIQNPRYQVTQFGKPVTLSCSQTLNHNVMYWYQQKSSQAPKLLFHYYDKDFNNEADTPDNFQSRRPNTSFCFLDIRSPGLGDTAMYLCATSRELAGAVETQYFGPGTRLLVL.

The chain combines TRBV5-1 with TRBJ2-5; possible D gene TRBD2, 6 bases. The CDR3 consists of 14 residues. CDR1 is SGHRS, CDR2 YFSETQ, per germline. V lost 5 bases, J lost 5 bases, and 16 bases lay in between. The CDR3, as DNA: TGCGCCAGCAGTGCGTCTGGGCGGGGCGAGACCCAGTACTTC. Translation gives CASSASGRGETQYF.

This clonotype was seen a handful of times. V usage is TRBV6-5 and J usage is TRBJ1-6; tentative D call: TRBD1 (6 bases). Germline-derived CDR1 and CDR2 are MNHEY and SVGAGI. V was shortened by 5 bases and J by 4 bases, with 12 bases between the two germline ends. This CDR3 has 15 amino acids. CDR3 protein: CASSKGVIYNSPLHF. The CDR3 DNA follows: TGTGCCAGCAGTAAGGGGGTGATATATAATTCACCCCTCCACTTT.

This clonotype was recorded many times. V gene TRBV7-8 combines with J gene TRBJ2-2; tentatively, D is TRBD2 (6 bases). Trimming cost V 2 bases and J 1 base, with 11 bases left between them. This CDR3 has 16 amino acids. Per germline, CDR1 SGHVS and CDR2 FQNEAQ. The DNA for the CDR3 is TGTGCCAGCAGCTTACAACTAGCCCTGAACACCGGGGAGCTGTTTTTT. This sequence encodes CASSLQLALNTGELFF.

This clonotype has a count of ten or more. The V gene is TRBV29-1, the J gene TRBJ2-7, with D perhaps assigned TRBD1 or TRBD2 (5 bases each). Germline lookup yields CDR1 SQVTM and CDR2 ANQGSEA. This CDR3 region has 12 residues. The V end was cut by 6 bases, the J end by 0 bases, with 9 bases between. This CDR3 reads CSVGDPSYEQYF. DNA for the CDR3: TGCAGCGTCGGGGACCCCTCCTACGAGCAGTACTTC.

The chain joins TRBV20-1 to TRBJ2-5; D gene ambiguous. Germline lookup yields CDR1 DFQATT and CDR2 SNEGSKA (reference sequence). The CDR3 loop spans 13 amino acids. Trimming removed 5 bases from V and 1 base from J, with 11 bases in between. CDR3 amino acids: CSAPPVGQETQYF. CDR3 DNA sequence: TGCAGTGCTCCACCCGTCGGCCAAGAGACCCAGTACTTC.

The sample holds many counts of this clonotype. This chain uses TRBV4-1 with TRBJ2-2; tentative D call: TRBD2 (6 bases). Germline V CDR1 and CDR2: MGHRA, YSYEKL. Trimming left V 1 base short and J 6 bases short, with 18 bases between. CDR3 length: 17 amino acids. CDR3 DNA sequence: TGCGCCAGCAGCCAAGGTTCGACTAGAATCTATGCCGGGGAGCTGTTTTTT. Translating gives CASSQGSTRIYAGELFF.

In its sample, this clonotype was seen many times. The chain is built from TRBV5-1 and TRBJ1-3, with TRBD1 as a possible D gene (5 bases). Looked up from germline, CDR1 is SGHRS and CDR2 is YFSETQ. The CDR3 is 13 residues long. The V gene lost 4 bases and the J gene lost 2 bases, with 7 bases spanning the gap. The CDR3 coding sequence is TGCGCCAGCAGCGAGGGACCTGGAAACACCATATATTTT. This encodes CASSEGPGNTIYF.

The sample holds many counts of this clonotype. CDR3 in amino acids: CASRKGDSNQPQHF. The DNA for the CDR3 is TGTGCCAGCAGAAAGGGAGATAGCAATCAGCCCCAGCATTTT. The V gene is TRBV6-1, the J gene TRBJ1-5; D not certain. The V and J ends lost 6 bases and 0 bases respectively, with 9 bases between them. CDR3 length: 14 amino acids. Germline assignment: CDR1 MNHNS and CDR2 SASEGT.

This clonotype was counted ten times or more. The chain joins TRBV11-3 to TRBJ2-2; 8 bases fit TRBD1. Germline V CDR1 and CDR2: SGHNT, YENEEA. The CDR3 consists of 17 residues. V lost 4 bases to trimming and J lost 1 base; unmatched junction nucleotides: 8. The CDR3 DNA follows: TGTGCCAGCAGCTCGACCCTTGGGACAGGGAACACCGGGGAGCTGTTTTTT. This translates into CASSSTLGTGNTGELFF.

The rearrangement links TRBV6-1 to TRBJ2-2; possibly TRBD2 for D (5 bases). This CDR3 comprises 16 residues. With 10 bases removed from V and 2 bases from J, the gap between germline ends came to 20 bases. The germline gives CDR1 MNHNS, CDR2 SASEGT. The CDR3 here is CAISEPDFLNTGELFF. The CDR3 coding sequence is TGTGCCATCAGCGAACCGGACTTTTTAAACACCGGGGAGCTGTTTTTT.

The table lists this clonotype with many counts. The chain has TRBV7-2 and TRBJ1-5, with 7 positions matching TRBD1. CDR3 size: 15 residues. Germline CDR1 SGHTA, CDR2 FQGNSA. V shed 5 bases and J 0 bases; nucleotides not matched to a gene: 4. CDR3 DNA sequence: TGTGCCAGCAGCACAGGGGCCTATAGCAATCAGCCCCAGCATTTT. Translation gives CASSTGAYSNQPQHF.

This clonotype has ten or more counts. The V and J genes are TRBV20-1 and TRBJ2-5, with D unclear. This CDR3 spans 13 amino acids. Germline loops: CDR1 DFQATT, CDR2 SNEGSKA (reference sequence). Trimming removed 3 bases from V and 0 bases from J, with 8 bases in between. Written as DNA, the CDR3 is TGCAGTGCTAGTTCGTTGTACCAAGAGACCCAGTACTTC. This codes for CSASSLYQETQYF.

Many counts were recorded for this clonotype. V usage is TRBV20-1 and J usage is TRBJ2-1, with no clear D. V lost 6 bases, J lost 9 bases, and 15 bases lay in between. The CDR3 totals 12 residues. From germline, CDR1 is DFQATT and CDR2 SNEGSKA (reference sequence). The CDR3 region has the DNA TGCAGTGCCCTGATTAGGCGAGGTGAGCAGTTCTTC. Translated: CSALIRRGEQFF.

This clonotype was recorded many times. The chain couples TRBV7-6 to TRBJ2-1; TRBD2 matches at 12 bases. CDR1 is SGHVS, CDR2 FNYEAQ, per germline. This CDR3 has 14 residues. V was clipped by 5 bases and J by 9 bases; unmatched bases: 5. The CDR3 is CASSPRTSGAEQFF. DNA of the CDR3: TGTGCCAGCAGCCCCCGGACTAGCGGGGCTGAGCAGTTCTTC.

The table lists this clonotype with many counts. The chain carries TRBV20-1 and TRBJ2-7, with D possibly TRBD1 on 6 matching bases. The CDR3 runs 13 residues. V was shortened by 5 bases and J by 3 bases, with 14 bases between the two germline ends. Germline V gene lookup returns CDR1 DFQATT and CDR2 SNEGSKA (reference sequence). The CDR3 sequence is CSASNQGRYEQYF. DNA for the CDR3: TGCAGTGCTTCAAACCAGGGGCGCTACGAGCAGTACTTC.

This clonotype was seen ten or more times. CDR3 coding DNA: TGTGCCAGCAGCGTAGCGGGGAGTCCGACCTCCGAGCAGTACTTC. It encodes CASSVAGSPTSEQYF. The rearrangement links TRBV9 to TRBJ2-7; TRBD2 might be the D (5 bases). With 0 bases removed from V and 6 bases from J, the gap between germline ends came to 16 bases. This CDR3 region has 15 residues. Germline loops: CDR1 SGDLS, CDR2 YYNGEE.

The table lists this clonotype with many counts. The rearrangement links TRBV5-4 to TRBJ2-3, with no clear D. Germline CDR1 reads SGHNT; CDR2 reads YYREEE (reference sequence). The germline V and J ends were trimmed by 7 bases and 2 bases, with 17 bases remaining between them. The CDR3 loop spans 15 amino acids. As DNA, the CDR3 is TGTGCCAGCCACTCCTTGGACGGATTCACAGATACGCAGTATTTT. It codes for CASHSLDGFTDTQYF.

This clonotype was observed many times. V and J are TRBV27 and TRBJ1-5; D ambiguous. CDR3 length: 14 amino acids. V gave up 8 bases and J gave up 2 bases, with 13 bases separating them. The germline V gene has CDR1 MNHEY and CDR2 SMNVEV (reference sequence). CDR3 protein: CASGQTLGNQPQHF. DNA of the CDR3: TGTGCCAGCGGGCAGACACTGGGCAATCAGCCCCAGCATTTT.

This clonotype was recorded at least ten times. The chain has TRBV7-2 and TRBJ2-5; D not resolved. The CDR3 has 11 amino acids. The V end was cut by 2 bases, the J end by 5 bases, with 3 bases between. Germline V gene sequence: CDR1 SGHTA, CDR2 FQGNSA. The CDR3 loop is CASSLMETQYF. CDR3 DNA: TGTGCCAGCAGCTTAATGGAGACCCAGTACTTC.

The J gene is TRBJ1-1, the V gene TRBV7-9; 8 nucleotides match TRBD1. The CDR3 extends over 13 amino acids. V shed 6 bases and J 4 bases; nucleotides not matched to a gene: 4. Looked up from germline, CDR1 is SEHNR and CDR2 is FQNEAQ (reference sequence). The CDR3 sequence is CASSIQGGTEAFF. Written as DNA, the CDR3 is TGTGCCAGCAGTATACAGGGGGGCACTGAAGCTTTCTTT.

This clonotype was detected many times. The CDR3 DNA follows: TGTGCCAGCAGCCAAGATGGCGGGAGGTGGGAGACCCAGTACTTC. Its translation is CASSQDGGRWETQYF. The chain recombines TRBV3-1 with TRBJ2-5, with TRBD2 matching 8 bases. Per germline, CDR1 LGHDT and CDR2 YNNKEL (reference sequence). J gave up 5 bases and V 0 bases, and 5 bases lay outside the gene matches. The CDR3 runs 15 residues.

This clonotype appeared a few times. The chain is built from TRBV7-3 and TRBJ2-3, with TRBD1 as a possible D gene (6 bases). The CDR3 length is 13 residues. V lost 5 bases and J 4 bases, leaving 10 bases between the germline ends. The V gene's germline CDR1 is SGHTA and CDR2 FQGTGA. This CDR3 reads CASSQQGSDTQYF. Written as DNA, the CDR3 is TGTGCCAGCAGCCAACAGGGTTCAGATACGCAGTATTTT.

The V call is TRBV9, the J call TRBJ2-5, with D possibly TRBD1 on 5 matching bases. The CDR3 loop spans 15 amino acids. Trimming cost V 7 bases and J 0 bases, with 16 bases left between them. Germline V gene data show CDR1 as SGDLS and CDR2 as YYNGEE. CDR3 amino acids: CASLRVGHHQETQYF. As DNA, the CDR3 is TGTGCCAGCTTAAGGGTCGGACACCACCAAGAGACCCAGTACTTC. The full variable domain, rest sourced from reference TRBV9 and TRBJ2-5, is DSGVTQTPKHLITATGQRVTLRCSPRSGDLSVYWYQQSLDQGLQFLIQYYNGEERAKGNILERFSAQQFPDLHSELNLSSLELGDSALYFCASLRVGHHQETQYFGPGTRLLVL.

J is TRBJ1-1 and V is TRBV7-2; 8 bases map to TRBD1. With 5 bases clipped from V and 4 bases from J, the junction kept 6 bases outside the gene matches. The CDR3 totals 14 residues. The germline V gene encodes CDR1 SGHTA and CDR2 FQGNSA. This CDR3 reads CASSNRGDGTEAFF. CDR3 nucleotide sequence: TGTGCCAGCAGCAACAGGGGGGACGGCACTGAAGCTTTCTTT.